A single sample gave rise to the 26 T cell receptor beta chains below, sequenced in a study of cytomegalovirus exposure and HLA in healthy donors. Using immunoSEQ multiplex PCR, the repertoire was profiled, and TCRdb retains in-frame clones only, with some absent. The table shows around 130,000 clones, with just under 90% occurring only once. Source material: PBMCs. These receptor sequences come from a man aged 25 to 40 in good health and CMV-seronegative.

CDR3 nucleotide sequence: TGTGCCAGCAGCCCTGGGGGGGAGACCATCGCCGGTGAGCAGTTCTTC. Residues: CASSPGGETIAGEQFF. V gene TRBV7-8 combines with J gene TRBJ2-1; the match to TRBD2 covers 7 bases. Germline V gene data show CDR1 as SGHVS and CDR2 as FQNEAQ. Trimming took 5 bases from V and 9 from J; bases not matched to a gene: 16. CDR3 length equals 16 residues.

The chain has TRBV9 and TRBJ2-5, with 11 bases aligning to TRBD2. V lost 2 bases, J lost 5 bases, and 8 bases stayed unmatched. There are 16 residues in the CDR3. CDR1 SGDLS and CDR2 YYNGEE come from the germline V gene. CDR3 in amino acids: CASSVSSSGGWETQYF. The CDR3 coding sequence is TGTGCCAGCAGCGTTTCGTCTAGCGGGGGGTGGGAGACCCAGTACTTC.

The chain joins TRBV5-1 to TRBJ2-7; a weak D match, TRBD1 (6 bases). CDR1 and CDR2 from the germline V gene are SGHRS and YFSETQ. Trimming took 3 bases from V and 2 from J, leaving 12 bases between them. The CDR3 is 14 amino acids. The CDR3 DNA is TGCGCCAGCAGCTCCTGGGACATCCCCTACGAGCAGTACTTC. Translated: CASSSWDIPYEQYF.

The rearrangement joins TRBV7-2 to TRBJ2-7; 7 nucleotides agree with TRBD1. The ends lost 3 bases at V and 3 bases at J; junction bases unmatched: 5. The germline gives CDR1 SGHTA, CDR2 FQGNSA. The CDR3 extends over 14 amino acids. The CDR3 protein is CASSLGQRRYEQYF. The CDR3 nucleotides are TGTGCCAGCAGCTTGGGACAGCGACGCTACGAGCAGTACTTC.

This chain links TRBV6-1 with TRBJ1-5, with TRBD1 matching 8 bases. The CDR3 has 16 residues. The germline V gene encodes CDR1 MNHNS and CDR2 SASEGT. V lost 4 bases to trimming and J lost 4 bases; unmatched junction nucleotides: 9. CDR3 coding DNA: TGTGCCAGCAGTGTCGACCGAACAGGGGGTAATCAGCCCCAGCATTTT. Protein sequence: CASSVDRTGGNQPQHF.

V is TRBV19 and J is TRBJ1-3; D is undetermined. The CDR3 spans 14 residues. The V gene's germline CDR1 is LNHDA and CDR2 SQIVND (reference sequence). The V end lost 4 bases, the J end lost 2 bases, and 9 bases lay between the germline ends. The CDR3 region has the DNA TGTGCCAGTAGTACCTCCCCTCCTGGAAACACCATATATTTT. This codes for CASSTSPPGNTIYF. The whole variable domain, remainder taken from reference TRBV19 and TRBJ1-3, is DGGITQSPKYLFRKEGQNVTLSCEQNLNHDAMYWYRQDPGQGLRLIYYSQIVNDFQKGDIAEGYSVSREKKESFPLTVTSAQKNPTAFYLCASSTSPPGNTIYFGEGSWLTVV.

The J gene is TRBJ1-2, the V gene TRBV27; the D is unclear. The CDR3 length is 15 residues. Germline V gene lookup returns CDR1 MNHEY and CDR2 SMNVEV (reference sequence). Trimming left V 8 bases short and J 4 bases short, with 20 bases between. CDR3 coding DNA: TGTGCCAGCGGAAGTCTGTTCGACTACTCCTATGGCTACACCTTC. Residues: CASGSLFDYSYGYTF.

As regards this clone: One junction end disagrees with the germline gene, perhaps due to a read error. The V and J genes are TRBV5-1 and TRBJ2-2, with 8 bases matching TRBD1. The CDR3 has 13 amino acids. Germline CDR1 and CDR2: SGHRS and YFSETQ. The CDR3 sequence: CASSSQGAGEPFF. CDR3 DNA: TGCGCCAGCAGCTCGCAGGGGGCCGGGGAGCCGTTTTTT.

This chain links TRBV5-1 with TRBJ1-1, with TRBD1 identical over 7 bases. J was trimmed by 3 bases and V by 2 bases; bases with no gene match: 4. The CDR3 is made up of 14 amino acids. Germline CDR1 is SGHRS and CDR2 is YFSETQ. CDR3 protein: CASSFNTGDTEAFF. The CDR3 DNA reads TGCGCCAGCAGCTTCAACACAGGGGACACTGAAGCTTTCTTT.

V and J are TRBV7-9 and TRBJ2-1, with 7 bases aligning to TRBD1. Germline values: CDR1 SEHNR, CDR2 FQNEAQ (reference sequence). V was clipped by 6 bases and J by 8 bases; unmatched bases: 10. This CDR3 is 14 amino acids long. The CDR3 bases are TGTGCCAGCAGACAGGGGTCTACAAGGGATGAGCAGTTCTTC. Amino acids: CASRQGSTRDEQFF.

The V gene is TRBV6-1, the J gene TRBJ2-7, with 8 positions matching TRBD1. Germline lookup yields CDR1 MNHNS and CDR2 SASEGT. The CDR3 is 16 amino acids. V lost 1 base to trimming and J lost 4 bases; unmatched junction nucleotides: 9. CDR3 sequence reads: CASSEGVRTGTYEQYF. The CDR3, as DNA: TGTGCCAGCAGTGAAGGCGTTAGGACAGGGACGTACGAGCAGTACTTC.

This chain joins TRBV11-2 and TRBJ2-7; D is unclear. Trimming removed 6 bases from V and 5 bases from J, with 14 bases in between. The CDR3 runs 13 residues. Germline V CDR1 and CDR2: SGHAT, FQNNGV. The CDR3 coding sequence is TGTGCCAGCAGTTTCAAACGGAGTGACGAGCAGTACTTC. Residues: CASSFKRSDEQYF.

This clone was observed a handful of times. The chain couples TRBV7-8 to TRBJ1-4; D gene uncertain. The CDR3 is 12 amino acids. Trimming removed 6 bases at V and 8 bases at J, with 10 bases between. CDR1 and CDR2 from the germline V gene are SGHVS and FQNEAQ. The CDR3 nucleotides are TGTGCCAGCAGTTTGACACCAGAAAAACTGTTTTTT. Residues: CASSLTPEKLFF.

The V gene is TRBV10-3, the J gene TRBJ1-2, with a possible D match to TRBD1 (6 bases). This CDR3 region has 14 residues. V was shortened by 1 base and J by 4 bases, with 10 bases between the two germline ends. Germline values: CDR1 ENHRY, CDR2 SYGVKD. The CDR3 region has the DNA TGTGCCATCAGTGAGTTTCAGGACAGCTATGGCTACACCTTC. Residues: CAISEFQDSYGYTF.

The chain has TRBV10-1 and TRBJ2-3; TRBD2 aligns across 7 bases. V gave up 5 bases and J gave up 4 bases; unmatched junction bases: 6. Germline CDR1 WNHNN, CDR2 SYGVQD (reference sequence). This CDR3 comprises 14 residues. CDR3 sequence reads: CASSPWTSSDTQYF. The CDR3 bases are TGCGCCAGCAGTCCTTGGACTAGTTCAGATACGCAGTATTTT.

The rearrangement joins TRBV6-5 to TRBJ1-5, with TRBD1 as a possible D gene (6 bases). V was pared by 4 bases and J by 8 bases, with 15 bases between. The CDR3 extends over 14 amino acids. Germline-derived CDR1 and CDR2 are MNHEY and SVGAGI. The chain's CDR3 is CASSSSPGVKPQHF. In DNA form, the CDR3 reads TGTGCCAGCAGTTCTAGTCCAGGGGTGAAGCCCCAGCATTTT.

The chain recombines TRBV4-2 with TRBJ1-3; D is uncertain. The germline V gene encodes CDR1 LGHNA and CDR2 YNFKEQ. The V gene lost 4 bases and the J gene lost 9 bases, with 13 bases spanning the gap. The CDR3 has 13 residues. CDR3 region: CASSRDRVGTIYF. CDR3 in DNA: TGTGCCAGCAGCCGAGACCGGGTCGGCACCATATATTTT.

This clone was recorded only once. This chain's CDR3 is CASSPATGYTGELFF. The CDR3 DNA follows: TGCGCCAGCAGCCCCGCCACAGGGTACACCGGGGAGCTGTTTTTT. This rearrangement joins TRBV4-1 to TRBJ2-2; a possible D gene is TRBD1 (6 bases). CDR3 size: 15 residues. Between the trimmed V and J ends, which lost 4 bases and 3 bases, there was a span of 12 bases. Germline V lookup: CDR1 MGHRA, CDR2 YSYEKL.

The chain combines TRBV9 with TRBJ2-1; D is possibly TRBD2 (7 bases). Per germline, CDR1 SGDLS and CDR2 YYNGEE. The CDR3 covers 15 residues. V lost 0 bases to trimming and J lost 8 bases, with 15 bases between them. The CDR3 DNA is TGTGCCAGCAGCGTAGCGGCGGGGGCAGCATATGAGCAGTTCTTC. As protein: CASSVAAGAAYEQFF.

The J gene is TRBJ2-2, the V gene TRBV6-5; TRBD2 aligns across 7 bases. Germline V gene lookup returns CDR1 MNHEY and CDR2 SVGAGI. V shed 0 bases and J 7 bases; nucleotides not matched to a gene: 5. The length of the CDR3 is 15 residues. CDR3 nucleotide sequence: TGTGCCAGCAGTTACTCTGCGGGGGTCGGCGGGGAGCTGTTTTTT. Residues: CASSYSAGVGGELFF.

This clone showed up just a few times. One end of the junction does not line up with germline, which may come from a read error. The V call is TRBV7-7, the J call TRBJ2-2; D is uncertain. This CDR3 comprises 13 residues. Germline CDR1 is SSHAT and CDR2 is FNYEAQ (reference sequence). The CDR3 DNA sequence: TGTGCTAGCAGCTCCGGGTCTACCGGGGAGCTGTTTTTT. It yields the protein CASSSGSTGELFF.

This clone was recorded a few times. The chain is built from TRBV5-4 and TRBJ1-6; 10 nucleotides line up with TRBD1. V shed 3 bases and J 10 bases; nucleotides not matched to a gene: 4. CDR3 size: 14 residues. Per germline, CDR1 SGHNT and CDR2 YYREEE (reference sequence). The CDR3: CASSSGTGVSPLHF. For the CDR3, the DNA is TGTGCCAGCAGCTCCGGGACAGGGGTATCACCCCTCCACTTT. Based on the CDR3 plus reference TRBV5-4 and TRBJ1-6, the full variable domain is ETGVTQSPTHLIKTRGQQVTLRCSSQSGHNTVSWYQQALGQGPQFIFQYYREEENGRGNFPPRFSGLQFPNYSSELNVNALELDDSALYLCASSSGTGVSPLHFGNGTRLTVT.

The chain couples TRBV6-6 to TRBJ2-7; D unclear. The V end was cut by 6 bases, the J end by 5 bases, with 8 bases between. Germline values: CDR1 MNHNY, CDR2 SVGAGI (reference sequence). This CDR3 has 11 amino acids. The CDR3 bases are TGTGCCAGCAGCTCCGTCCACGAGCAGTACTTC. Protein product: CASSSVHEQYF.

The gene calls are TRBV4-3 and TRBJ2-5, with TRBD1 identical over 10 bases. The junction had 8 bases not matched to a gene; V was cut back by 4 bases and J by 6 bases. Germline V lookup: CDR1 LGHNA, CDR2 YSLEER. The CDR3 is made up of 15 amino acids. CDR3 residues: CASSRSGTGEQTQYF. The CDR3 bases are TGCGCCAGCAGCCGGTCCGGGACAGGGGAACAGACCCAGTACTTC.

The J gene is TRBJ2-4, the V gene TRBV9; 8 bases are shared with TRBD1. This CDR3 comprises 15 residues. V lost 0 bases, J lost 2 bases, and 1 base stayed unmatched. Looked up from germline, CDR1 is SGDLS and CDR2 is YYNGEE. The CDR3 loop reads CASSVAGGTKNIQYF. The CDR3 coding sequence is TGTGCCAGCAGCGTAGCAGGGGGCACCAAAAACATTCAGTACTTC.

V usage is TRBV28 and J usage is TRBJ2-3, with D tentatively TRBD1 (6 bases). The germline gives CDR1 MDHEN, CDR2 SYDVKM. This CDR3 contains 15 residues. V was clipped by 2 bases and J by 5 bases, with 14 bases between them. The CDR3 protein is CASSLQGSVKDTQYF. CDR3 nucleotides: TGTGCCAGCAGTTTACAGGGGTCGGTCAAAGATACGCAGTATTTT.